This T cell receptor (beta chain) emerged from a study of blood T cells in healthy people across ages. Study-level results: Diversity of TCR beta per million T cells declined in a roughly linear way with age. Estimates drawn from one million T cells were deemed to understate diversity.

The use of a sample-barcoded 5' primer and a J-beta primer mix characterized a second PCR of roughly 6 to 11 cycles. MiXCR, applied by TCRdb to the 5' RACE reads, yields one record per CDR3 protein. This sample has 730,000 or so distinct CDR3 sequences; more than 40% occur once, and the top ten carry roughly 19%. The CDR3 totals 15 residues. With 6 bases removed from V and 6 bases from J, the gap between germline ends came to 21 bases. Note on this clonotype: Its target is unknown. A much larger clone differs by one base, so this may be a read error.

This receptor was identified in a woman aged 60-75 years in good health. Sequencing used blood. The V call is TRBV12-3 or TRBV12-4, the J call TRBJ2-7, with D perhaps assigned TRBD1 or TRBD2 (5 bases each). As DNA, the CDR3 is TGTGCCAGCAGCCCGGGGTTAACAGGCACCTGCGAGCAGTACTTC. Its protein is CASSPGLTGTCEQYF.